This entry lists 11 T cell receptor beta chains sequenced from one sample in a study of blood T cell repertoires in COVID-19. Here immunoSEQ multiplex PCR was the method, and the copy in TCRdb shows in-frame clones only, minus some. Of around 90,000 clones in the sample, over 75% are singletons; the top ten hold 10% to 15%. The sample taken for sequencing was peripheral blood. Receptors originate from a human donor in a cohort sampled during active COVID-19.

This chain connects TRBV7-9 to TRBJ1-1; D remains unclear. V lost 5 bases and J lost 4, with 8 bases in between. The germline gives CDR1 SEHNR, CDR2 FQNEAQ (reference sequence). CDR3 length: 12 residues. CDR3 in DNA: TGTGCCAGCAGCCGACTAGGCACTGAAGCTTTCTTT. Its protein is CASSRLGTEAFF.

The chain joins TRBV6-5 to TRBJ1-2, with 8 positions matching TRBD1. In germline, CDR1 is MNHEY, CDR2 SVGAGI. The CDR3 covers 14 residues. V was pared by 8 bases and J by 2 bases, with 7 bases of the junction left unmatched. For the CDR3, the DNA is TGTGCCAGCGGACAGGGAAGGAGCAACTATGGCTACACCTTC. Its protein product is CASGQGRSNYGYTF.

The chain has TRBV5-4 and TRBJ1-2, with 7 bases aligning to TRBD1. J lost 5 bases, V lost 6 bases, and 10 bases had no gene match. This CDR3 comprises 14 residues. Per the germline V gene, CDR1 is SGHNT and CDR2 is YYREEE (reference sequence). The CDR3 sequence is CASTYERDSYGYTF. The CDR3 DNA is TGTGCCAGCACCTATGAACGGGACAGTTATGGCTACACCTTC.

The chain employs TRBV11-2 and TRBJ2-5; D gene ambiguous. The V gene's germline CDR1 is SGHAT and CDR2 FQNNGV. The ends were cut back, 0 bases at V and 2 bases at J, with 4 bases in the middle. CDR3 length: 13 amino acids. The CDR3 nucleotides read TGTGCCAGCAGCTTAGACAGACAAGAGACCCAGTACTTC. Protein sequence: CASSLDRQETQYF.

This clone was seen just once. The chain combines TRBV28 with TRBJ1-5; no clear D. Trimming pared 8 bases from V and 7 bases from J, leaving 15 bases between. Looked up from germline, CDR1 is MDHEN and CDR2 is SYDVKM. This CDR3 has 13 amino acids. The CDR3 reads CASYNTVNQPQHF. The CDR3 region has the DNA TGTGCCAGCTACAACACCGTTAACCAGCCCCAGCATTTT.

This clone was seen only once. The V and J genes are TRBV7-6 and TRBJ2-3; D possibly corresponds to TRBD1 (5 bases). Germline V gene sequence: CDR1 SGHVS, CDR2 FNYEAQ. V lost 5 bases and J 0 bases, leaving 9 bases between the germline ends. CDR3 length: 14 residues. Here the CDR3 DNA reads TGTGCCAGCAGCACAGGTCACAGCACAGATACGCAGTATTTT. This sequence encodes CASSTGHSTDTQYF. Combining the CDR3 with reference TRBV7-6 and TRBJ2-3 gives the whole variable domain GAGVSQSPRYKVTKRGQDVALRCDPISGHVSLYWYRQALGQGPEFLTYFNYEAQQDKSGLPNDRFSAERPEGSISTLTIQRTEQRDSAMYRCASSTGHSTDTQYFGPGTRLTVL.

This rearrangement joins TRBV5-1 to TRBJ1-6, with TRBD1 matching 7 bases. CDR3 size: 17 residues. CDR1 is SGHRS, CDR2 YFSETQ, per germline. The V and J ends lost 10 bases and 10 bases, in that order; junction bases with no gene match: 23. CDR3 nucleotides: TGCGCCTCGAGATCGTCAGGAGGGGGCGCGAGTCGGTCACCCCTCCACTTT. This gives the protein CASRSSGGGASRSPLHF. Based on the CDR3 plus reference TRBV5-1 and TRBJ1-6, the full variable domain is KAGVTQTPRYLIKTRGQQVTLSCSPISGHRSVSWYQQTPGQGLQFLFEYFSETQRNKGNFPGRFSGRQFSNSRSEMNVSTLELGDSALYLCASRSSGGGASRSPLHFGNGTRLTVT.

The CDR3 loop is CASSPRGGNSNQPQHF. CDR3 nucleotides: TGTGCCAGCTCACCACGCGGGGGCAATAGCAATCAGCCCCAGCATTTT. J is TRBJ1-5 and V is TRBV18; a possible D gene is TRBD1 (6 bases). This CDR3 region has 16 residues. Germline CDR1 and CDR2: KGHSH and LQKENI. V lost 1 base and J lost 0, with 10 bases in between.

The chain's CDR3 is CASSVVNTEAFF. The CDR3 DNA sequence: TGTGCCAGCAGCGTAGTGAACACTGAAGCTTTCTTT. The genes are TRBV5-6 and TRBJ1-1; D uncertain. V lost 4 bases to trimming and J lost 0 bases, with 4 bases between them. CDR1 and CDR2 (germline): SGHDT, YYEEEE. This CDR3 is 12 amino acids long.

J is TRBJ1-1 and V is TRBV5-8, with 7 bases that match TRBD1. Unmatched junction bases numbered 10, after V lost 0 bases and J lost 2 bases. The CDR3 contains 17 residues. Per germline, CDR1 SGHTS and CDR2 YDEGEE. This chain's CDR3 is CASSLAGGRGRNTEAFF. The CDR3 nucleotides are TGTGCCAGCAGCTTGGCCGGGGGAAGGGGGCGCAACACTGAAGCTTTCTTT.

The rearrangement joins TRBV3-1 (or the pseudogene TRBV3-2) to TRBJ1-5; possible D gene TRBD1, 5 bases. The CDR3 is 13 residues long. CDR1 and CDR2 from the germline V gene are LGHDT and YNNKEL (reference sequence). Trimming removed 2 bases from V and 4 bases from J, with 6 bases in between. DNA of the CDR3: TGTGCCAGCAGCCAAAGGGGAAATCAGCCCCAGCATTTT. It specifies CASSQRGNQPQHF.